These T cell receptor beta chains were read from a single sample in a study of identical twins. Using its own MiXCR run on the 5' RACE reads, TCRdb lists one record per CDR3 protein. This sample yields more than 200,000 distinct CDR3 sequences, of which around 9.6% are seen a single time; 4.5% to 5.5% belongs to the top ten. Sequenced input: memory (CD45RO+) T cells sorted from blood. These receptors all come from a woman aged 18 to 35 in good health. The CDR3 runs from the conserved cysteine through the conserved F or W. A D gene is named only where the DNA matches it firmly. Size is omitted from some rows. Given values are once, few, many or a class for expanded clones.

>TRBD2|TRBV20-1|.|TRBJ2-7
CSALPGLGSYEQYF
TGCAGTGCCCTTCCGGGACTAGGTTCCTACGAGCAGTACTTC
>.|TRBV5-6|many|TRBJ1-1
CASSLVPTGTEAFF
TGTGCCAGCAGCTTGGTCCCGACTGGCACTGAAGCTTTCTTT
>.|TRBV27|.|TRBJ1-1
CASSSLAVNTEAFF
TGTGCCAGCAGTTCCCTCGCAGTGAACACTGAAGCTTTCTTT
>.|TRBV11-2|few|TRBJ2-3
CASSHGGGEVGPDTQYF
TGTGCCAGCAGCCACGGAGGGGGAGAGGTGGGGCCAGATACGCAGTATTTT
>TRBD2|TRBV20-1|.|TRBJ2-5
CSASGGGARETQYF
TGCAGTGCTAGCGGGGGGGGCGCGAGGGAGACCCAGTACTTC
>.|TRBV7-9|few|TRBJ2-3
CASSWTADTQYF
TGTGCCAGCAGCTGGACCGCAGATACGCAGTATTTT
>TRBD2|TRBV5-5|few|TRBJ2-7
CASSLASGRSEQYF
TGTGCCAGCAGCTTGGCTAGCGGGAGGAGCGAGCAGTACTTC
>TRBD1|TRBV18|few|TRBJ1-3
CASSGTGGWTIYF
TGTGCCAGCTCTGGGACAGGTGGATGGACCATATATTTT
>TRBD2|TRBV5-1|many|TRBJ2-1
CASNLGGTSGYNEQFF
TGCGCCAGCAACTTAGGCGGGACTAGCGGGTACAATGAGCAGTTCTTC
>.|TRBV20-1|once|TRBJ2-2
CSGELGTGELFF
TGCAGTGGTGAACTTGGGACTGGGGAGCTGTTTTTT
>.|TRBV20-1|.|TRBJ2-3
CSATRSSTDTQYF
TGCAGTGCTACTAGATCTAGCACAGATACGCAGTATTTT
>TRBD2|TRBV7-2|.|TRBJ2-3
CASSSTSGSGVTQYF
TGTGCCAGCAGCTCTACTAGCGGGAGCGGGGTTACGCAGTATTTT
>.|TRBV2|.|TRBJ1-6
CASSVGTANSPLHF
TGTGCCAGCAGTGTTGGCACCGCGAATTCACCCCTCCACTTT